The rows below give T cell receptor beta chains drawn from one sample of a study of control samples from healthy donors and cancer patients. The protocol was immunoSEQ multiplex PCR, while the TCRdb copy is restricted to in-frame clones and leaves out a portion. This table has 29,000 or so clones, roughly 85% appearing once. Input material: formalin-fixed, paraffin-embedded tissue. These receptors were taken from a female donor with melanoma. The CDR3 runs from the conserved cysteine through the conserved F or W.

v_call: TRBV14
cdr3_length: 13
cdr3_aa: CASSQTSNQPQHF

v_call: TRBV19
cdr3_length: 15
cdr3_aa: CASKLGTSRANEQFF

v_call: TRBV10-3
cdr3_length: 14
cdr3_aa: CAISPGLGNYGYTF

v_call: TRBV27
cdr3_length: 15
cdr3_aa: CASSLEGPGTGELFF

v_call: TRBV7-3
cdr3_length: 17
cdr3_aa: CASSFVGSLDGYNEQFF

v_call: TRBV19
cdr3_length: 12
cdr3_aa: CASSWLYNEQFF

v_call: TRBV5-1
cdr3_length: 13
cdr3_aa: CASSSDFRGGYTF

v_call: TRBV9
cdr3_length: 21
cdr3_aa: CASSRKGWESGRGPAQETQYF

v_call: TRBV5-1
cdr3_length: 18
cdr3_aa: CASSLADVGRTSGNTIYF

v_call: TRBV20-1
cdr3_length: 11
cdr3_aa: CSARSGWEQFF

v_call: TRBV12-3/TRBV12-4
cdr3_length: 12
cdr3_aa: CASSLGSQPQHF

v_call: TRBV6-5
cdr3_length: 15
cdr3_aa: CASRSAGTHTDTQYF

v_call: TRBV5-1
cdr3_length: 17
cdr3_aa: CASSPGYRLLTGTEAFF

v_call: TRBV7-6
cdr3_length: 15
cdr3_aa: CASSFGHINTGELFF

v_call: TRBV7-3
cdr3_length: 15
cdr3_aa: CASSFQVGFQETQYF

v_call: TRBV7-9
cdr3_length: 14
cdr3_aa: CASSLSGPKSGYTF

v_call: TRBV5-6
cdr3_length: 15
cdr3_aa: CASSFSGGWDTEAFF

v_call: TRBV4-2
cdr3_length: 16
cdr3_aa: CASRWGVGTANTEAFF

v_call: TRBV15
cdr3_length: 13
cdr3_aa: CATSRDRESPLHF

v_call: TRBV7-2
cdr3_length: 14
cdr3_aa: CASSLASSTDTQYF

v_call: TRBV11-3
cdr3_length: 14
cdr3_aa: CASSLGGPTDTQYF

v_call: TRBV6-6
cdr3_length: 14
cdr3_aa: CASSSPHSSYEQYF

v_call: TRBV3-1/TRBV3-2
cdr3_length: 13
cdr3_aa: CASSLTGSGGYTF

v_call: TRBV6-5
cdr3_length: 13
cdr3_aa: CASSYSRADEQFF

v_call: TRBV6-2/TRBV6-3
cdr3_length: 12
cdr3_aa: CASSTLELEQYF

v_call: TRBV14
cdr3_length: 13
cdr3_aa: CASSHALVGEQYF

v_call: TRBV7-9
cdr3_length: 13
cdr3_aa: CASSLGGVYGYTF

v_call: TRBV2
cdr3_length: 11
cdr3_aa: CASHAGTEAFF

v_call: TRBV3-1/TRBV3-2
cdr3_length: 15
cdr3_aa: CASSQPTGGFYGYTF

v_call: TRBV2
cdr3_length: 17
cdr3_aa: CASSEASSTPSTDTQYF

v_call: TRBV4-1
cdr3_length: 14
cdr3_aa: CASSQGVSNYGYTF

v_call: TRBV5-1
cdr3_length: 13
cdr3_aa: CASTPPGGTEAFF

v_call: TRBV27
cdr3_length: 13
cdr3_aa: CASSLIARDEQYF

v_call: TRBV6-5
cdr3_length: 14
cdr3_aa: CASSWTDLNTEAFF

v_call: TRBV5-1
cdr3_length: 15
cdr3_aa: CASSLGLVKDYTQYF

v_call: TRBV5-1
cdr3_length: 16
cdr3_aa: CASSLGDGRGRETQYF

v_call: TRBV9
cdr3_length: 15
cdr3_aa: CASSVRDSSGNTIYF

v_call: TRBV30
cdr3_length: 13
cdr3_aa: CAWSVGLGSKAFF

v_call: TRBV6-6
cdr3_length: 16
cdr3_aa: CASASGLAGRPYEQYF

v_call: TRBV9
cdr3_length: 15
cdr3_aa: CASSVGPLVNTEAFF

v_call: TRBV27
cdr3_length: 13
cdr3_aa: CASSLSEGYEQYF

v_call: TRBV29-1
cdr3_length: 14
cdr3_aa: CSVLSTRSTGELFF

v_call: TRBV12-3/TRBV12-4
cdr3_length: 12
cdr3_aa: CASSLMRYEQYF

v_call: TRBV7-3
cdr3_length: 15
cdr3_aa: CASSPSGGATYEQYF

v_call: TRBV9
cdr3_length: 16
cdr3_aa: CASSAADRGGNQPQHF

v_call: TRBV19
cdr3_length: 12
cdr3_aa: CASNRGTSPLHF

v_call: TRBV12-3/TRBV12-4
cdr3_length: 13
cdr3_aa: CASSQGYSYEQYF

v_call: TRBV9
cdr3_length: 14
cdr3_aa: CASSVTYSGNTIYF

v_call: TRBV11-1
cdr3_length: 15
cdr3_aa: CASSSKGQSNEKLFF

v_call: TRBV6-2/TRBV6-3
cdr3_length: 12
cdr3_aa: CASSYPTPEQFF

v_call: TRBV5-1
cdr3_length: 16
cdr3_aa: CASSRSDRINSYEQYF

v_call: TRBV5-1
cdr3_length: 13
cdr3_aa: CASSYQTGDGYTF

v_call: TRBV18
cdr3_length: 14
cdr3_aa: CASSPLDTNTEAFF

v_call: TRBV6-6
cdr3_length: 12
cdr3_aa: CASRPFGTEAFF

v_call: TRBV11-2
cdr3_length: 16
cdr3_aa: CASSSWGSGAQGKLLF